This passage covers 27 T cell receptor beta chains from one sample sequenced in a study of long-term antiretroviral therapy in people with HIV. Version v3.0 of the immunoSEQ assay ran at survey level. Clones were sequenced by immunoSEQ multiplex PCR, and TCRdb holds only the in-frame ones, with some missing. The profile shows 20,000 to 30,000 clones, roughly 83% of them singletons. This specimen consisted of unsorted PBMCs, obtained 0.7 years before starting antiretroviral therapy. These receptors were taken from a man aged 25 to 40 with HIV.

This clone was counted between two and nine times. This chain joins TRBV2 and TRBJ1-6; D is unresolved. This CDR3 has 14 amino acids. V lost 7 bases to trimming and J lost 0 bases, with 7 bases between them. Germline values: CDR1 SNHLY, CDR2 FYNNEI. The CDR3 DNA is TGTGCCAGCAAGGATTTCTCCTATAATTCACCCCTCCACTTT. Residues: CASKDFSYNSPLHF.

This clone was detected a few times. The V call is TRBV6-5, the J call TRBJ1-2, with 8 positions matching TRBD1. Germline loops: CDR1 MNHEY, CDR2 SVGAGI. V lost 6 bases and J lost 7; bases outside the gene matches: 10. The CDR3 extends over 14 amino acids. The CDR3 DNA reads TGTGCCAGCAGCCAGGGGGCGCTGGGTGTTGGCTACACCTTC. Encoded protein: CASSQGALGVGYTF.

The chain couples TRBV19 to TRBJ2-5, with D possibly called TRBD1 or TRBD2 (6 bases each). Germline CDR1 and CDR2: LNHDA and SQIVND (reference sequence). Trimming took off 8 bases at V and 2 bases at J, with 15 bases between the two ends. The CDR3 is made up of 14 amino acids. The CDR3 sequence: CASRDWGQQETQYF. CDR3 sequence (DNA): TGTGCCAGTCGGGACTGGGGGCAGCAAGAGACCCAGTACTTC.

V gene TRBV7-9 combines with J gene TRBJ1-1; 7 nucleotides line up with TRBD1. CDR1 is SEHNR and CDR2 is FQNEAQ in the germline V gene (reference sequence). With 5 bases clipped from V and 1 base from J, the junction kept 10 bases outside the gene matches. The CDR3 is 16 amino acids. This CDR3 reads CASSPPRDRRNTEAFF. The CDR3 DNA sequence: TGTGCCAGCAGCCCTCCCCGGGACAGAAGGAACACTGAAGCTTTCTTT. The entire variable domain, with the rest obtained from reference TRBV7-9 and TRBJ1-1, is as follows: DTGVSQNPRHKITKRGQNVTFRCDPISEHNRLYWYRQTLGQGPEFLTYFQNEAQLEKSRLLSDRFSAERPKGSFSTLEIQRTEQGDSAMYLCASSPPRDRRNTEAFFGQGTRLTVV.

This sequence joins TRBV6-5 and TRBJ2-1, with D perhaps matching TRBD1 or TRBD2 (5 bases each). This CDR3 region has 14 residues. The germline gives CDR1 MNHEY, CDR2 SVGAGI. V was cut by 2 bases and J by 5 bases, with 10 bases left in between. The CDR3 here is CASSYGTEDNEQFF. The CDR3 DNA follows: TGTGCCAGCAGTTACGGGACCGAAGACAATGAGCAGTTCTTC.

This sequence joins TRBV6-1 and TRBJ1-5, with 7 bases lining up with TRBD1. V lost 2 bases to trimming and J lost 0 bases; unmatched junction nucleotides: 7. Germline-derived CDR1 and CDR2 are MNHNS and SASEGT. The CDR3 spans 17 residues. This CDR3 reads CASSEKPGQYSNQPQHF. The CDR3 nucleotides are TGTGCCAGCAGTGAAAAACCGGGACAGTATAGCAATCAGCCCCAGCATTTT.

The chain employs TRBV5-1 and TRBJ2-2; TRBD2 might be the D (6 bases). Germline assignment: CDR1 SGHRS and CDR2 YFSETQ. Trimming stripped 4 bases from V and 1 base from J, with 23 bases between. There are 19 residues in the CDR3. CDR3 nucleotides: TGCGCCAGCAGCCCCTACGGGGACTCGGGTTTTAGGAACACCGGGGAGCTGTTTTTT. Protein sequence: CASSPYGDSGFRNTGELFF.

The chain employs TRBV6-1 and TRBJ2-3; weak D call: TRBD1 (5 bases). The CDR3 sequence is 15 residues long. Per the germline V gene, CDR1 is MNHNS and CDR2 is SASEGT. Trimming shortened V by 3 bases and J by 6 bases, and 16 bases separated the two germline ends. CDR3 coding DNA: TGTGCCAGCAGTGATCGGTTATTGACAGTGGATACGCAGTATTTT. It yields the protein CASSDRLLTVDTQYF.

The chain has TRBV27 and TRBJ2-1; 8 bases are a match to TRBD2. Germline V gene sequence: CDR1 MNHEY, CDR2 SMNVEV (reference sequence). CDR3 length equals 16 residues. Trimming took 2 bases from V and 9 from J; bases not matched to a gene: 12. In DNA form, the CDR3 reads TGTGCCAGCAGTTTAGGAGCGGCGGGGGCGGGGGGTGAGCAGTTCTTC. As protein: CASSLGAAGAGGEQFF.

There are a few counts of this clone. The chain couples TRBV18 to TRBJ2-7; possible D gene TRBD1, 6 bases. Trimming took 6 bases from V and 3 from J, leaving 12 bases between them. There are 13 residues in the CDR3. The germline gives CDR1 KGHSH, CDR2 LQKENI. In DNA form, the CDR3 reads TGTGCCAGCTCCCGGGTACAGGGCTACGAGCAGTACTTC. Its translation: CASSRVQGYEQYF.

CDR3 region: CASSLWPPKGVYGYTF. In nucleotides, the CDR3 is TGTGCCAGCAGTTTATGGCCGCCCAAGGGGGTCTATGGCTACACCTTC. This sequence joins TRBV27 and TRBJ1-2; a weak D match, TRBD1 (6 bases). CDR3 length: 16 residues. The germline V and J ends were trimmed by 1 base and 4 bases, with 16 bases remaining between them. Germline CDR1 reads MNHEY; CDR2 reads SMNVEV (reference sequence).

The chain couples TRBV18 to TRBJ1-5; no reliable D call. There are 15 residues in the CDR3. CDR1 and CDR2 (germline): KGHSH, LQKENI. Trimming pared 5 bases from V and 7 bases from J, leaving 18 bases between. CDR3 protein: CASSTTGRAVQPQHF. The DNA of the CDR3 is TGTGCCAGCTCAACCACGGGGAGGGCGGTACAGCCCCAGCATTTT. The entire variable domain, with the rest obtained from reference TRBV18 and TRBJ1-5, is as follows: NAGVMQNPRHLVRRRGQEARLRCSPMKGHSHVYWYRQLPEEGLKFMVYLQKENIIDESGMPKERFSAEFPKEGPSILRIQQVVRGDSAAYFCASSTTGRAVQPQHFGDGTRLSIL.

This chain uses TRBV7-9 with TRBJ2-1, with unresolved D. The germline V gene has CDR1 SEHNR and CDR2 FQNEAQ (reference sequence). V lost 2 bases to trimming and J lost 10 bases, with 9 bases between them. The CDR3 runs 12 residues. The CDR3 is CASSLRDGEQFF. The CDR3, as DNA: TGTGCCAGCAGCTTAAGAGACGGCGAGCAGTTCTTC.

DNA for the CDR3: TGTGCCAGCAGCCAAGCCAGCGGGGAGTCCTACGAGCAGTACTTC. Amino acids: CASSQASGESYEQYF. V and J are TRBV4-2 and TRBJ2-7; 7 bases are shared with TRBD2. V trimming: 1 base; J trimming: 1 base; junction bases outside the gene matches: 4. Germline CDR1 reads LGHNA; CDR2 reads YNFKEQ. CDR3 length equals 15 residues.

The chain recombines TRBV28 with TRBJ1-3, with D possibly TRBD1 on 6 matching bases. Trimming took 3 bases from V and 13 from J, leaving 13 bases between them. CDR3 length equals 12 residues. In germline, CDR1 is MDHEN, CDR2 SYDVKM. In nucleotides, the CDR3 is TGTGCCAGCAGTTTCAGAGGGGGAAGGATATATTTT. Amino acids: CASSFRGGRIYF.

CDR3: CASSPSQPNEQFF. CDR3 DNA: TGTGCCAGCTCACCTTCCCAACCCAATGAGCAGTTCTTC. The V gene is TRBV18, the J gene TRBJ2-1; D not resolved. Germline V gene sequence: CDR1 KGHSH, CDR2 LQKENI. The CDR3 contains 13 residues. V shed 3 bases and J shed 6 bases, with 9 bases lying between them.

This CDR3 reads CRGGVKNIQYF. Here the CDR3 DNA reads TGCCGGGGGGGGGTCAAAAACATTCAGTACTTC. J is TRBJ2-4 and V is TRBV20-1; 8 bases align to TRBD2. Germline lookup yields CDR1 DFQATT and CDR2 SNEGSKA (reference sequence). The CDR3 loop spans 11 amino acids.

The chain uses TRBV2 and TRBJ1-6; D is unresolved. The CDR3 length is 17 residues. The V end lost 9 bases, the J end lost 0 bases, and 18 bases lay between the germline ends. Germline V gene lookup returns CDR1 SNHLY and CDR2 FYNNEI. The CDR3 DNA reads TGTGCCAGTCATCCGGCGGAAATGAGCTCCTATAATTCACCCCTCCACTTT. Its protein product is CASHPAEMSSYNSPLHF.

V usage is TRBV5-6 and J usage is TRBJ2-5; the D is unclear. The CDR3 runs to 14 residues. CDR1 is SGHDT, CDR2 YYEEEE, per germline. V lost 2 bases to trimming and J lost 5 bases, with 13 bases between them. CDR3 region: CASSFWVGLETQYF. The CDR3 nucleotides are TGTGCCAGCAGCTTTTGGGTAGGGTTGGAGACCCAGTACTTC.

The rearrangement joins TRBV4-2 to TRBJ1-6, with D perhaps matching TRBD1 (6 bases). There are 15 residues in the CDR3. Trimming took off 3 bases at V and 6 bases at J, with 12 bases between the two ends. Germline loops: CDR1 LGHNA, CDR2 YNFKEQ. Here the CDR3 reads CASSHEQGANSPLHF. In DNA form, the CDR3 reads TGTGCCAGCAGCCACGAACAGGGAGCTAATTCACCCCTCCACTTT.

This chain connects TRBV9 to TRBJ1-6, with a weak D call TRBD1 (5 bases). Germline CDR1 SGDLS, CDR2 YYNGEE. The CDR3 has 13 residues. Trimming pared 8 bases from V and 5 bases from J, leaving 11 bases between. The CDR3 DNA is TGTGCCAGTCGCCGGGGGGATAATTCACCCCTCCACTTT. The encoded protein is CASRRGDNSPLHF.

The CDR3 nucleotides are TGTGCCAGCAGCCCGGGGACAGAACCCACCTACGAGCAGTACTTC. Amino acid sequence: CASSPGTEPTYEQYF. The chain has TRBV5-6 and TRBJ2-7, with 7 bases identical to TRBD1. This CDR3 has 15 residues. V trimming: 4 bases; J trimming: 2 bases; junction bases outside the gene matches: 9. Germline CDR1 SGHDT, CDR2 YYEEEE.

V and J are TRBV7-3 and TRBJ1-1; D might be TRBD1 (5 bases). The CDR3 contains 17 residues. With 5 bases removed from V and 8 bases from J, the gap between germline ends came to 27 bases. Germline V gene lookup returns CDR1 SGHTA and CDR2 FQGTGA. CDR3 sequence reads: CASSVHLGWLGTLEAFF. The CDR3 region has the DNA TGTGCCAGCAGCGTACATCTGGGGTGGCTTGGGACTCTCGAAGCTTTCTTT.

This sequence joins TRBV5-4 and TRBJ2-7; 9 bases fit TRBD1. The CDR3 totals 14 residues. After removal of 3 bases from V and 3 bases from J, the junction contained 4 bases not matched to a gene. Germline values: CDR1 SGHNT, CDR2 YYREEE (reference sequence). The CDR3 DNA is TGTGCCAGCAGCTCCGGGACAGGGAACTACGAGCAGTACTTC. Its translation: CASSSGTGNYEQYF.

The gene calls are TRBV9 and TRBJ2-6; D is uncertain. Per the germline V gene, CDR1 is SGDLS and CDR2 is YYNGEE. Between the trimmed V and J ends, which lost 3 bases and 2 bases, there was a span of 6 bases. This CDR3 is built from 14 residues. The CDR3 is CASSAVAGANVLTF. The CDR3 DNA reads as TGTGCCAGCAGCGCCGTGGCTGGGGCCAACGTCCTGACTTTC.

The chain has TRBV19 and TRBJ1-4; 8 nucleotides align to TRBD1. Trimming took 7 bases from V and 3 from J; bases not matched to a gene: 4. The germline CDR1 and CDR2 sequences are LNHDA and SQIVND (reference sequence). CDR3 length equals 14 residues. CDR3 in amino acids: CASKMTGANEKLFF. Written as DNA, the CDR3 is TGTGCCAGTAAAATGACAGGGGCTAATGAAAAACTGTTTTTT.

V and J are TRBV19 and TRBJ1-3; D possibly corresponds to TRBD1 (5 bases). The CDR3 totals 16 residues. CDR1 is LNHDA and CDR2 is SQIVND in the germline V gene (reference sequence). Trimming removed 7 bases at V and 2 bases at J, with 18 bases between. CDR3 sequence (DNA): TGTGCCAGTACCTCCTTCCGGGACGCCACTGGAAACACCATATATTTT. Translating it yields CASTSFRDATGNTIYF.